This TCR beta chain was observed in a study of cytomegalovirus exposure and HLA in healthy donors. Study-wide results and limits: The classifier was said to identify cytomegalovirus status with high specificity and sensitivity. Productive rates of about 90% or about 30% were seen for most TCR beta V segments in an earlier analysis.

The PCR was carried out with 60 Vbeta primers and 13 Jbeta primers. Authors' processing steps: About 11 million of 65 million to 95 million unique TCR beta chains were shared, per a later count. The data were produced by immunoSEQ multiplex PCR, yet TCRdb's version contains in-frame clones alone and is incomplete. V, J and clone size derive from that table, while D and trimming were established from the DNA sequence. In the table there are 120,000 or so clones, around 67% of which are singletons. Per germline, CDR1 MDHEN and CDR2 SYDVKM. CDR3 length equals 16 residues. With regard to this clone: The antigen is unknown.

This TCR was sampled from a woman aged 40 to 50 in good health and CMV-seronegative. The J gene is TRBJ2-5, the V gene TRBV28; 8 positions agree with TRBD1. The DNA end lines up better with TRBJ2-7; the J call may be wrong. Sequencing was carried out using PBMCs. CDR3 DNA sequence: TGTGCCAGCAGTTGGACGGGACAGGTCTCCTCCTACGAGCAGTACTTC. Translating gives CASSWTGQVSSYEQYF.